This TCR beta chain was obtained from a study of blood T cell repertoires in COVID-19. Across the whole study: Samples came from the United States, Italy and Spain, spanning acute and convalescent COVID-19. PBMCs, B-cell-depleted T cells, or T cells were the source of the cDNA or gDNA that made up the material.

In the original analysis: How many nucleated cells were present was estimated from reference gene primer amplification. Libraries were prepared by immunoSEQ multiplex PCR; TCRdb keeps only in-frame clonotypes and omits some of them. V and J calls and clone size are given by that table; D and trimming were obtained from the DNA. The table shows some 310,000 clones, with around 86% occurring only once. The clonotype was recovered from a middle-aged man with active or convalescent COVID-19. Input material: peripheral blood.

The CDR3 DNA reads as TGTGCCAGCAGTTACGGACAGGTGAATTCACCCCTCCACTTT. Amino acid sequence: CASSYGQVNSPLHF. The rearrangement uses TRBV6-5 and TRBJ1-6; 7 nucleotides agree with TRBD1. The CDR3 length is 14 residues. V dropped 2 bases and J dropped 7; count of bases not matched to a gene: 2. CDR1 is MNHEY and CDR2 is SVGAGI in the germline V gene.